Listed here is a single TCR beta chain. Its specificity is unknown. In terms of origin and age, donors were healthy Caucasian individuals from Russia aged roughly 6 to 100. These data are taken from a study of blood T cells in healthy people across ages. Study background: In model experiments, template switching was able to capture about one barcoded beta molecule for every two T cells that were present.

Study outcomes and limitations: Higher diversity and more naive CD4+ cells were features of long-lived donors, compared to aged donors. Per million T cells, the diversity of TCR beta decreased roughly linearly as age advanced.

Next came a second PCR, run for about 7 to 12 cycles, which used a sample-barcoded 5' primer along with a J-beta primer mix. Via MiXCR, TCRdb re-called the 5' RACE reads, giving one row per CDR3 protein. The sample records about 1.4 million distinct CDR3 sequences, approximately 63% being singletons. The sequencing input was blood. The receptor's source is a man in his late teens or twenties in good health.

CDR3 amino acids: CASRPDRDNEKLFF. For the CDR3, the DNA is TGCGCCAGCAGACCCGACAGGGATAATGAAAAACTGTTTTTT. The chain is built from TRBV5-1 and TRBJ1-4; 7 bases agree with TRBD1. Trimming took 5 bases from V and 4 from J; bases not matched to a gene: 5. The CDR3 length is 14 residues. Germline CDR1 SGHRS, CDR2 YFSETQ.